This is a list of T cell receptor beta chains from one sample in a study of T cell responses to AZD1222 COVID-19 vaccine. The method was immunoSEQ multiplex PCR; TCRdb's version includes in-frame clones alone and lacks a portion of them. The sample shows over 100,000 clones, 89% of them seen only once. Sequencing was performed on peripheral blood, taken on day 0 of AZD1222 vaccination. The receptors come from an adult in good health. Each CDR3 is given with its conserved first and last residue. Each record gives: J gene, clone size, D gene, V gene, CDR3 protein, CDR3 DNA. D genes are given only for firm matches. Only part of the rows carry a size: once, few, many, or a class if the clone is expanded.

>TRBJ1-2|few|NA|TRBV12-3/TRBV12-4
CASSYLRLGYTF
TGTGCCAGCAGTTATTTGAGGCTTGGCTACACCTTC
>TRBJ1-6|once|NA|TRBV6-6
CASSLGPLSSYNSPLHF
TGTGCCAGCAGTCTCGGACCGTTGAGCTCCTATAATTCACCCCTCCACTTT
>TRBJ2-7|NA|TRBD2|TRBV7-2
CASSLFLGTSASYEQYF
TGTGCCAGCAGCTTATTTTTAGGGACTAGCGCCTCCTACGAGCAGTACTTC
>TRBJ1-6|NA|TRBD1|TRBV2
CASSGQGFVSPLHF
TGTGCCAGCAGTGGACAGGGGTTCGTTTCACCCCTCCACTTT
>TRBJ1-1|NA|NA|TRBV25-1
CASSGSAWRAFF
TGTGCCAGCAGTGGCTCCGCTTGGAGGGCTTTCTTT
>TRBJ2-5|once|NA|TRBV5-1
CASSLVVTGETQYF
TGCGCCAGCAGCTTGGTGGTTACCGGTGAGACCCAGTACTTC
>TRBJ2-7|NA|NA|TRBV30
CAWRGSAFYEQYF
TGTGCCTGGAGGGGCTCGGCCTTCTACGAGCAGTACTTC
>TRBJ1-2|NA|NA|TRBV9
CASSAGTEAMEGYTF
TGTGCCAGCAGCGCGGGGACGGAGGCTATGGAAGGCTACACCTTC
>TRBJ1-2|NA|NA|TRBV27
CASSRPNEDYTF
TGTGCCAGCAGTCGACCTAACGAAGACTACACCTTC
>TRBJ1-3|NA|NA|TRBV5-1
CASRESSGNTIYF
TGCGCCAGCAGGGAGAGCTCTGGAAACACCATATATTTT
>TRBJ2-7|NA|NA|TRBV19
CASSIGRMDYEQYF
TGTGCCAGTAGTATAGGGCGCATGGACTACGAGCAGTACTTC
>TRBJ1-5|NA|NA|TRBV19
CASSTKMNQPQHF
TGTGCCAGTAGCACCAAGATGAATCAGCCCCAGCATTTT
>TRBJ1-2|NA|NA|TRBV27
CASSFRANYGYTF
TGTGCCAGCAGTTTCCGGGCGAACTATGGCTACACCTTC
>TRBJ1-6|NA|NA|TRBV3-1/TRBV3-2
CASSHGGAGSPLHF
TGTGCCAGCAGCCATGGGGGGGCGGGTTCACCCCTCCACTTT
>TRBJ1-1|NA|NA|TRBV5-1
CASSFSRPENTEAFF
TGCGCCAGCAGCTTTTCGAGACCCGAGAACACTGAAGCTTTCTTT
>TRBJ1-1|NA|NA|TRBV7-2
CASARQVPVEAFF
TGTGCCAGCGCGCGCCAAGTTCCGGTTGAAGCTTTCTTT
>TRBJ2-7|NA|NA|TRBV10-3
CAIRAPGAPYEQYF
TGTGCCATCAGGGCCCCCGGGGCACCCTACGAGCAGTACTTC
>TRBJ2-2|NA|NA|TRBV4-3
CASRPTRQWTGELFF
TGCGCCAGCAGGCCCACCAGGCAGTGGACCGGGGAGCTGTTTTTT
>TRBJ2-7|NA|NA|TRBV19
CASSNWGRGTYEQYF
TGTGCCAGTAGTAATTGGGGAAGGGGTACCTACGAGCAGTACTTC
>TRBJ1-2|NA|NA|TRBV10-1
CASSRRGSPYGYTF
TGCGCCAGCAGCCGGAGGGGCAGTCCCTATGGCTACACCTTC
>TRBJ2-4|NA|NA|TRBV19
CASNRRAIAGQIKNIQYF
TGTGCCAGTAACCGTAGGGCAATCGCGGGACAGATTAAAAACATTCAGTACTTC
>TRBJ2-2|NA|TRBD1|TRBV11-2
CASSLEGTGGGELFF
TGTGCCAGCAGCTTAGAGGGAACAGGGGGCGGGGAGCTGTTTTTT
>TRBJ1-5|NA|NA|TRBV7-2
CASSLGRPRVGNQPQHF
TGTGCCAGCAGCTTAGGTAGACCCAGGGTCGGGAATCAGCCCCAGCATTTT
>TRBJ2-2|NA|NA|TRBV5-1
CASSVTGMVGELFF
TGCGCCAGCAGCGTTACAGGGATGGTCGGGGAGCTGTTTTTT
>TRBJ1-1|NA|NA|TRBV3-1/TRBV3-2
CASSQVPGGYTEAFF
TGTGCCAGCAGCCAAGTCCCCGGGGGTTACACTGAAGCTTTCTTT
>TRBJ1-1|NA|NA|TRBV30
CAWSVLGDTEAFF
TGTGCCTGGAGTGTACTAGGGGACACTGAAGCTTTCTTT
>TRBJ2-1|NA|TRBD2|TRBV7-2
CASSLVAGTSGGAYNEQFF
TGTGCCAGCAGCTTAGTCGCCGGGACTAGCGGGGGGGCGTACAATGAGCAGTTCTTC
>TRBJ1-1|medium-sized|NA|TRBV5-4
CASRGGSQAEAFF
TGTGCCAGCAGGGGAGGGAGTCAGGCTGAAGCTTTCTTT
>TRBJ2-1|few|NA|TRBV30
CAWTRRNEQFF
TGTGCCTGGACTAGACGGAATGAGCAGTTCTTC
>TRBJ1-2|NA|NA|TRBV25-1
CASEAPYGYTF
TGTGCCAGCGAAGCGCCGTATGGCTACACCTTC
>TRBJ1-2|NA|TRBD1|TRBV9
CASSGRDRPNRYTF
TGTGCCAGCAGCGGCCGGGACAGGCCAAACCGCTACACCTTC
>TRBJ1-3|NA|NA|TRBV2
CATGFDGMGNTIYF
TGTGCCACCGGGTTTGACGGGATGGGAAACACCATATATTTT